These T cell receptor beta chains were read from a single sample in a study of cytomegalovirus exposure and HLA in healthy donors. Measured with immunoSEQ multiplex PCR; TCRdb has only the in-frame clones, and not every one. The table shows around 91,000 clones, with roughly four fifths occurring only once. What was sequenced was PBMCs. These receptors all stem from a woman aged 40 to 55 in good health and CMV-seropositive. Both conserved end residues are part of each CDR3. D genes are given only for firm matches. Some rows have no size entry. The others give once, few or many, or a class for an expanded clone.

TRBV7-9	16	-	-	TRBJ2-1	TGTGCCAGCAGCTCCATCAGCGGAAACCGCTACAATGAGCAGTTCTTC	CASSSISGNRYNEQFF
TRBV7-7	14	-	-	TRBJ2-5	TGTGCTAGCAGCCCGAAAGGGGGACAAGAGACCCAGTACTTC	CASSPKGGQETQYF
TRBV19	14	-	once	TRBJ1-1	TGTGCCAGTAGTCTGGGACATATGAACACTGAAGCTTTCTTT	CASSLGHMNTEAFF
TRBV19	11	-	-	TRBJ2-3	TGTGCCAGTAGGAACGGGTGGGCGCAGTATTTT	CASRNGWAQYF
TRBV5-1	15	TRBD2	-	TRBJ2-1	TGCGCCAGCAGCTTGGGCCTAGCGGGAGGGAATGAGCAGTTCTTC	CASSLGLAGGNEQFF
TRBV30	13	-	-	TRBJ2-2	TGTGCCGGAGCACAGGGGAACACCGGGGAGCTGTTTTTT	CAGAQGNTGELFF
TRBV7-9	14	TRBD2	-	TRBJ2-5	TGTGCCAGCAGCTCCCCGGGAGGAGGAGAGACCCAGTACTTC	CASSSPGGGETQYF
TRBV5-1	11	TRBD1	-	TRBJ2-5	TGCGCCAGCAGCTCAACAGGGGGCCAGTACTTC	CASSSTGGQYF
TRBV5-6	15	-	-	TRBJ2-6	TGTGCCAGCAGCTTGGTACACTCTGGGGCCAACGTCCTGACTTTC	CASSLVHSGANVLTF
TRBV6-4	16	TRBD2	-	TRBJ2-1	TGTGCCAGCAGTGAAGCCGGGACTAGCGGGATCTATGAGCAGTTCTTC	CASSEAGTSGIYEQFF
TRBV7-2	16	-	many	TRBJ1-3	TGTGCCAGCAGCGTGGGACAACCCCGCTCTGGAAACACCATATATTTT	CASSVGQPRSGNTIYF
TRBV11-3	14	TRBD1	-	TRBJ1-1	TGTGCCAGCAGCCCGGGACAGCCGAACACTGAAGCTTTCTTT	CASSPGQPNTEAFF
TRBV28	12	-	-	TRBJ1-1	TGTGCCAGCAAAACAGGGTATGCTGAAGCTTTCTTT	CASKTGYAEAFF
TRBV30	13	-	-	TRBJ1-2	TGTGCCTGGAGTGAAGGGACACGTACTGGCTACACCTTC	CAWSEGTRTGYTF
TRBV11-2	16	-	few	TRBJ2-7	TGTGCCAGCAGCTTAAGGGATGAGCGGGCGACCTACGAGCAGTACTTC	CASSLRDERATYEQYF
TRBV7-9	13	TRBD2	-	TRBJ2-3	TGTGCCACCGAAGCGGGAGCGGAAGATACGCAGTATTTT	CATEAGAEDTQYF
TRBV19	16	-	-	TRBJ2-7	TGTGCCAGTAGTGGGCGCGGGGGCGGTCGGTCCTACGAGCAGTACTTC	CASSGRGGGRSYEQYF
TRBV5-6	11	TRBD2	few	TRBJ2-1	TGTGCCAGCGGGAGGGGTCCTGAGCAGTTCTTC	CASGRGPEQFF
TRBV7-2	14	TRBD1	-	TRBJ1-4	TGTGCCAGCAGCCTAGGACAGGGGGGTGAAAAACTGTTTTTT	CASSLGQGGEKLFF
TRBV11-2	18	TRBD2	-	TRBJ2-3	TGTGCCAGCAGCTTTGATCTAGCGGGGGACACTAGCACAGATACGCAGTATTTT	CASSFDLAGDTSTDTQYF
TRBV7-8	16	TRBD1	-	TRBJ2-5	TGTGCCAGCAGCTTAGGTTCCGTCAGGGGGAGAGAGACCCAGTACTTC	CASSLGSVRGRETQYF
TRBV14	14	-	-	TRBJ2-3	TGTGCCAGCAGCCCTCGGTTACCTCCAGATACGCAGTATTTT	CASSPRLPPDTQYF
TRBV28	15	TRBD2	-	TRBJ2-1	TGTGCCAGCAGGACTAGCGGGAGCGGGTACAATGAGCAGTTCTTC	CASRTSGSGYNEQFF
TRBV28	14	TRBD1	-	TRBJ1-2	TGTGCCAGCTTACCCTGGACAGGGGGCGTAGGCTACACCTTC	CASLPWTGGVGYTF
TRBV12-5	12	-	once	TRBJ2-7	TGTGCTAGTGGCTACGGGGTAAAGGAGCAGTACTTC	CASGYGVKEQYF
TRBV25-1	15	TRBD2	-	TRBJ2-7	TGTGCCAGCAGTGAATGGGTAGCGGGACCGGGCGAGCAGTACTTC	CASSEWVAGPGEQYF
TRBV4-3	14	-	-	TRBJ2-7	TGCGCCAGCAGCCAGGAAGAGGGATCCTACGAGCAGTACTTC	CASSQEEGSYEQYF
TRBV2	15	-	-	TRBJ2-3	TGTGCCAGCAGTGTTGGCAGGTCGAGCACAGATACGCAGTATTTT	CASSVGRSSTDTQYF
TRBV4-1	20	TRBD2	once	TRBJ2-3	TGCGCCAGCAGCCAAATCCTTGGGGGGACTAGCGGGCGGAGAGTGGATACGCAGTATTTT	CASSQILGGTSGRRVDTQYF
TRBV7-2	15	-	-	TRBJ2-1	TGTGCCAGCAGCCCCTGGACTACGGCCGGGGATGAGCAGTTCTTC	CASSPWTTAGDEQFF
TRBV18	15	TRBD1	-	TRBJ1-1	TGTGCCAGCTCACACCCGGACAGGTCCAAGGCTGAAGCTTTCTTT	CASSHPDRSKAEAFF
TRBV7-3	15	TRBD2	-	TRBJ2-1	TGTGCCAGCAGCTTAACGACTAGCGGGAGTAATGAGCAGTTCTTC	CASSLTTSGSNEQFF
TRBV6-5	12	TRBD2	-	TRBJ2-7	TGTGCCAGCAGAGGACTAGCCTACGAGCAGTACTTC	CASRGLAYEQYF
TRBV5-7	14	TRBD1	-	TRBJ1-2	TGTGCCAGCAGGACAGGGCAAGTTGCCTATGGCTACACCTTC	CASRTGQVAYGYTF
TRBV5-1	14	-	-	TRBJ2-3	TGCGCCAGCAGCCCCGGGAGAAGGTCAGATACGCAGTATTTT	CASSPGRRSDTQYF
TRBV11-2	13	-	-	TRBJ2-1	TGTGCCAGCAGCTCGAGAGGCTACAATGAGCAGTTCTTC	CASSSRGYNEQFF
TRBV11-2	14	-	once	TRBJ2-7	TGTGCCAGCAGCACTGGGGCAGGAGCCTACGAGCAGTACTTC	CASSTGAGAYEQYF
TRBV5-1	17	TRBD1	-	TRBJ1-5	TGCGCCAGCAGCTCCTTTCCGGGACAGGGTGGAAATCAGCCCCAGCATTTT	CASSSFPGQGGNQPQHF
TRBV9	15	TRBD1	-	TRBJ1-6	TGTGCCAGCAGCGGGGGACAGGGACATAATTCACCCCTCCACTTT	CASSGGQGHNSPLHF
TRBV4-3	15	-	few	TRBJ1-1	TGCGCCAGCAGCCAAGATCAGGGGTTAGAGACTGAAGCTTTCTTT	CASSQDQGLETEAFF
TRBV29-1	13	-	-	TRBJ2-7	TGCAGCTCCTCGGAGGCCTATCCTGGGGAGCAGTACTTC	CSSSEAYPGEQYF
TRBV28	15	TRBD1	-	TRBJ2-3	TGTGCCAGCAGTGGTGGGACAGGGGGTATAGATACGCAGTATTTT	CASSGGTGGIDTQYF
TRBV7-3	14	-	-	TRBJ2-1	TGTGCCAGCAGCCTGGGGCGGGGGCTCAATGAGCAGTTCTTC	CASSLGRGLNEQFF
TRBV28	13	-	-	TRBJ2-1	TGTGCCAGCACTGAGGCTTTCTACAATGAGCAGTTCTTC	CASTEAFYNEQFF
TRBV2	12	-	-	TRBJ1-1	TGTGCCAGCAAGGAACCCGGGGTTGAAGCTTTCTTT	CASKEPGVEAFF
TRBV21-1	16	-	-	TRBJ2-7	TGTGCCAGCAGCAATAGGAAAGCGGGCCGGGGCTACGAGCAGTACTTC	CASSNRKAGRGYEQYF
TRBV28	12	-	-	TRBJ1-6	TGTGCCAGCAGCCCTTACTCTTCACCCCTCCACTTT	CASSPYSSPLHF
TRBV7-8	16	TRBD2	-	TRBJ2-7	TGTGCCAGCAGCTACTCCACTAGCGGGGCGATTGACGAGCAGTACTTC	CASSYSTSGAIDEQYF
TRBV4-2	18	TRBD2	-	TRBJ2-7	TGTGCCAGCAGCCAGGAGGGGGGGACTAGAACCTATCCCTACGAGCAGTACTTC	CASSQEGGTRTYPYEQYF
TRBV4-3	16	TRBD1	-	TRBJ2-7	TGCGCCAGCAGCCAAGATTCCGGACAGGGGGCCTACGAGCAGTACTTC	CASSQDSGQGAYEQYF
TRBV28	13	-	-	TRBJ2-7	TGTGCCAGCAGGGAGGGGCACGGGCCCGAGCAGTACTTC	CASREGHGPEQYF
TRBV11-1	18	-	-	TRBJ2-3	TGTGCCAGCAGCTTATCGTTCCTGGGGTCAGGGAGCACAGATACGCAGTATTTT	CASSLSFLGSGSTDTQYF
TRBV4-2	15	-	-	TRBJ2-3	TGTGCCAGCAGCTCCTGGACTACCGACACAGATACGCAGTATTTT	CASSSWTTDTDTQYF
TRBV20-1	11	-	-	TRBJ2-7	TGCAGTGCTAGATCCAATTACGGGCAGTACTTC	CSARSNYGQYF